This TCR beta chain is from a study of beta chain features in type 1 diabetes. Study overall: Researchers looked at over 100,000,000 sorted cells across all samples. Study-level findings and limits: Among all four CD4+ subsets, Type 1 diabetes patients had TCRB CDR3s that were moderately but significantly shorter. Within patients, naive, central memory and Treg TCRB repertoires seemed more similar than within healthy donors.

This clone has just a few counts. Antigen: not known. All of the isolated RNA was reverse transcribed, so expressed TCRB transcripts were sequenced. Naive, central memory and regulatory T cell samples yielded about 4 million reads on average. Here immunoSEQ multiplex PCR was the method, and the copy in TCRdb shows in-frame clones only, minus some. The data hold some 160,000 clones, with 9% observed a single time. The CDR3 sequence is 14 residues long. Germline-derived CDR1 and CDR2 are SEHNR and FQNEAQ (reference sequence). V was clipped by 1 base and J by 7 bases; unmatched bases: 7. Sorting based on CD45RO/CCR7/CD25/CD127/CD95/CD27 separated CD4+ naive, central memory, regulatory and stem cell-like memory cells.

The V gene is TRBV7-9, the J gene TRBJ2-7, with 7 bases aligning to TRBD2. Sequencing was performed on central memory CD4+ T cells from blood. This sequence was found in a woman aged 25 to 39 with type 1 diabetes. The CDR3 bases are TGTGCCAGCAGCTTAGGGGCGGGAGAGGATGAGCAGTACTTC. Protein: CASSLGAGEDEQYF.